This TCR beta chain came from a study of T-cell memory formation after mild COVID-19. In the study overall: TCR clusters showed largely donor specificity.

From the 5' RACE reads, TCRdb called clonotypes with MiXCR, one entry per CDR3 protein. The sample yields around 300,000 distinct CDR3 sequences, roughly 15% seen once. V gave up 2 bases and J gave up 7 bases; unmatched junction bases: 5. The germline V gene encodes CDR1 LGHNA and CDR2 YSLEER. This CDR3 region has 15 residues. Sequencing was performed on PBMCs or a T cell subset sorted from them (not recorded which). This TCR derives from a man younger than 35 who had mild COVID-19 (a few samples of this study predate the infection). Cell type and time point are not known. The gene calls are TRBV4-3 and TRBJ2-2, with TRBD1 identical over 9 bases. CDR3 loop: CASSQTGTGYGELFF. The CDR3 DNA sequence: TGCGCCAGCAGCCAAACCGGGACAGGGTACGGGGAGCTGTTTTTT.